Listed here is a single T cell receptor beta chain. Its specificity is not known. The data originate from a study of CD8+CD57+ T cells in acquired aplastic anemia. Findings and caveats of the study: There were 25 to 35 CD8+ CDR3 sequences that occurred in both patients and controls.

Germline loops: CDR1 SNHLY, CDR2 FYNNEI. V shed 0 bases and J shed 2 bases, with 5 bases lying between them. This CDR3 contains 13 residues. Genomic DNA acted as the template from which TCR beta VDJ combination and CDR3 sequence profiling were carried out. TCRdb analysed the reads with MiXCR anew, one entry per CDR3 protein. The table lists about 130,000 distinct CDR3 sequences, around 46% of them singletons. The chain has TRBV2 and TRBJ2-7; D unresolved. Sequencing input: sorted CD4+, CD8+, or CD8+CD57+ T cells (not recorded which) from PBMCs. The TCR sequence derives from a human donor in good health, serving as a control. The CDR3 coding sequence is TGTGCCAGCAGTGAAGCCCAGGCCTACGAGCAGTACTTC. It specifies CASSEAQAYEQYF.